These T cell receptor beta chains were read from a single sample in a study of T-cell memory formation after mild COVID-19. TCRdb recomputed calls from the 5' RACE reads with MiXCR, one row per CDR3 protein. The table includes about 560,000 distinct CDR3 sequences, 15% to 20% detected once. Sequences were obtained from PBMCs or a T cell subset sorted from them (not recorded which). These receptors originate from an adult woman who had mild COVID-19 (a few samples of this study predate the infection). Cell type and time point are not known. CDR3s include the opening cysteine and the closing phenylalanine or tryptophan. D genes are given only for firm matches. Rows may omit the clone size; those that give it use once, few, many or a size class.

>TRBJ2-7|TRBV6-5|NA|TRBD2
CASSCSGAGAYEQYF
TGTGCCAGCAGTTGCTCGGGCGCGGGAGCATACGAGCAGTACTTC
>TRBJ2-3|TRBV24-1|NA|NA
CATSDPSRFADTQYF
TGTGCCACCAGTGACCCTAGCAGGTTCGCAGATACGCAGTATTTT
>TRBJ2-7|TRBV7-9|few|TRBD1
CASWSGTGRTDEQYF
TGTGCCAGCTGGAGTGGGACAGGGAGAACGGACGAGCAGTACTTC
>TRBJ1-1|TRBV29-1|NA|NA
CSVEDRAGTEAFF
TGCAGCGTTGAAGATCGCGCAGGGACTGAAGCTTTCTTT
>TRBJ2-6|TRBV7-9|NA|NA
CASSLGGFGANVLTF
TGTGCCAGCAGCTTAGGGGGGTTTGGGGCCAACGTCCTGACTTTC
>TRBJ1-2|TRBV25-1|NA|TRBD1
CASVGTGGSGYGYTF
TGTGCCAGCGTCGGGACAGGGGGCTCAGGCTATGGCTACACCTTC
>TRBJ1-5|TRBV7-2|many|NA
CASSRQYSNQPQHF
TGTGCCAGCAGCAGACAGTATAGCAATCAGCCCCAGCATTTT
>TRBJ2-3|TRBV9|few|TRBD2
CASSDSLLAGVSADTQYF
TGTGCCAGCAGCGACTCCCTACTAGCGGGAGTATCTGCAGATACGCAGTATTTT
>TRBJ1-4|TRBV7-6|NA|NA
CASSRGMGPATNEKLFF
TGTGCCAGCAGTAGGGGAATGGGCCCAGCAACTAATGAAAAACTGTTTTTT
>TRBJ2-5|TRBV5-1|many|NA
CASSDPTGRETQYF
TGCGCCAGCAGCGATCCTACAGGGAGAGAGACCCAGTACTTC
>TRBJ1-5|TRBV19|NA|TRBD1
CASSNSGGLDQPQHF
TGTGCCAGTAGTAATTCAGGGGGCCTGGATCAGCCCCAGCATTTT
>TRBJ1-1|TRBV12-3/TRBV12-4|NA|NA
CASSHTGVTMNTEAFF
TGTGCCAGCAGTCATACGGGGGTGACTATGAACACTGAAGCTTTCTTT
>TRBJ1-5|TRBV6-1|NA|TRBD1
CASSGRTGGNQPQHF
TGTGCCAGCAGTGGCCGGACAGGGGGCAATCAGCCCCAGCATTTT
>TRBJ2-1|TRBV6-6|NA|NA
CASRTSTGLKMDNEQFF
TGTGCCAGCAGGACCTCGACAGGCCTGAAAATGGACAATGAGCAGTTCTTC
>TRBJ2-1|TRBV4-2|NA|NA
CASSHGERGGLGEQFF
TGTGCCAGCAGCCATGGGGAGAGGGGGGGCCTCGGTGAGCAGTTCTTC
>TRBJ2-3|TRBV4-2|NA|TRBD2
CASSHGTSGASTDTQYF
TGTGCCAGCAGCCATGGGACTAGCGGAGCTAGCACAGATACGCAGTATTTT
>TRBJ2-3|TRBV28|few|NA
CASSFTQGFDTQYF
TGTGCCAGCAGTTTCACGCAGGGCTTTGATACGCAGTATTTT
>TRBJ1-2|TRBV6-6|NA|TRBD1
CASSLSGQTYGYTF
TGTGCCAGCTCCCTTTCGGGACAGACCTATGGCTACACCTTC
>TRBJ2-1|TRBV12-3/TRBV12-4|few|TRBD2
CASSPHTSGGKRGEQFF
TGTGCCAGCAGTCCCCACACTAGCGGGGGCAAGCGGGGTGAGCAGTTCTTC
>TRBJ2-2|TRBV7-6|NA|TRBD2
CASSYGGAQSRELFF
TGTGCCAGCAGCTACGGGGGGGCTCAATCCCGGGAGCTGTTTTTT
>TRBJ2-3|TRBV2|many|NA
CASSEGSTDTQYF
TGTGCCAGCAGTGAGGGGAGCACAGATACGCAGTATTTT
>TRBJ2-3|TRBV6-2/TRBV6-3|few|TRBD1
CASRLGPGQVTDTQYF
TGTGCCAGCAGGCTAGGGCCGGGACAGGTAACAGATACGCAGTATTTT
>TRBJ1-2|TRBV29-1|NA|NA
CSASTVYGYTF
TGCAGCGCTTCGACAGTCTATGGCTACACCTTC
>TRBJ1-1|TRBV18|NA|NA
CASSPSAGLNTEAFF
TGTGCCAGCTCACCGTCGGCAGGGTTGAACACTGAAGCTTTCTTT
>TRBJ2-7|TRBV7-2|few|TRBD2
CASSVSGNSGEQYF
TGTGCCAGCAGCGTTAGCGGGAATTCGGGGGAGCAGTACTTC
>TRBJ2-5|TRBV4-3|few|TRBD2
CASSRWLREGPSETQYF
TGCGCCAGCAGCCGGTGGTTGCGGGAGGGCCCCTCAGAGACCCAGTACTTC
>TRBJ2-5|TRBV30|NA|TRBD2
CAWSTGLANQETQYF
TGTGCCTGGAGTACCGGACTAGCGAACCAAGAGACCCAGTACTTC
>TRBJ2-7|TRBV7-9|NA|TRBD1
CASSHTGTGSYEQYF
TGTGCCAGCAGTCATACCGGGACAGGGAGCTACGAGCAGTACTTC
>TRBJ2-1|TRBV20-1|few|NA
CSAYLTGFAYNEQFF
TGCAGTGCCTACCTCACAGGGTTCGCCTACAATGAGCAGTTCTTC
>TRBJ2-1|TRBV7-3|few|NA
CASSPSGVIEQFF
TGTGCCAGCAGCCCCTCAGGGGTTATTGAGCAGTTCTTC
>TRBJ2-1|TRBV12-3/TRBV12-4|NA|TRBD2
CASSPMGRVGNEQFF
TGTGCCAGCAGTCCCATGGGGAGGGTGGGGAATGAGCAGTTCTTC
>TRBJ2-1|TRBV2|NA|NA
CASSALNPTYNEQFF
TGTGCCAGCAGTGCGCTTAACCCCACCTACAATGAGCAGTTCTTC